Below, 15 T cell receptor beta chains from the same sample are listed, as sequenced in a study of PD-L1 blockade in urothelial cancer. Time point indicated: pretreatment peripheral blood. TCRdb's copy holds only in-frame clones and misses some; the assay was immunoSEQ multiplex PCR. The profile shows about 63,000 clones, 81% of them singletons. Specimen: PBMCs, collected around atezolizumab (anti-PD-L1) treatment. These TCRs come from a man between 65 and 85 years old with urothelial cancer.

V is TRBV5-4 and J is TRBJ2-5; D is possibly TRBD1 (5 bases). CDR1 and CDR2 from the germline V gene are SGHNT and YYREEE (reference sequence). The CDR3 length is 14 residues. The V and J ends lost 1 base and 2 bases respectively, with 9 bases between them. The CDR3 DNA sequence: TGTGCCAGCAGCTTGAAAGCAGGGCAAGAGACCCAGTACTTC. Its protein is CASSLKAGQETQYF.

The genes are TRBV1 and TRBJ2-5; the tabulated D call, TRBD1, remains unverified against the DNA. TRBV1 is a listed pseudogene. The CDR3 runs to 16 residues. CDR3 nucleotides: TGCACCACCGGACAGGGGCAGATGATAGTCCAAGAGACCCAGTACTTC. The encoded protein is CTTGQGQMIVQETQYF.

This chain links TRBV18 with TRBJ2-2; TRBD2 matches 9 bases. Losses at the gene ends were 6 bases for V and 1 base for J; bases not matched to a gene: 6. This CDR3 is 16 amino acids long. Germline CDR1 is KGHSH and CDR2 is LQKENI. CDR3 in amino acids: CASSRRLAENTGELFF. The CDR3 DNA is TGTGCCAGCTCCCGAAGACTAGCGGAGAACACCGGGGAGCTGTTTTTT. Full variable domain (rest looked up from reference TRBV18 and TRBJ2-2): NAGVMQNPRHLVRRRGQEARLRCSPMKGHSHVYWYRQLPEEGLKFMVYLQKENIIDESGMPKERFSAEFPKEGPSILRIQQVVRGDSAAYFCASSRRLAENTGELFFGEGSRLTVL.

The chain couples TRBV19 to TRBJ1-1, with unresolved D. CDR1 and CDR2 (germline): LNHDA, SQIVND (reference sequence). The CDR3 covers 13 residues. The ends were cut back, 4 bases at V and 3 bases at J, with 9 bases in the middle. CDR3 sequence: CASSKAADTEAFF. CDR3 DNA: TGTGCCAGTAGTAAGGCTGCGGACACTGAAGCTTTCTTT.

V is TRBV2 and J is TRBJ2-3; perhaps TRBD2 as D (6 bases). Between the trimmed V and J ends, which lost 2 bases and 4 bases, there was a span of 16 bases. The CDR3 runs to 16 residues. The germline gives CDR1 SNHLY, CDR2 FYNNEI. CDR3 sequence (DNA): TGTGCCAGCAGTGAATTCGGGGGAAGTCCGGCAGATACGCAGTATTTT. It specifies CASSEFGGSPADTQYF.

This clone has just one count. V usage is TRBV4-1 and J usage is TRBJ2-1; 14 bases are shared with TRBD2. This CDR3 is built from 17 residues. The germline CDR1 and CDR2 sequences are MGHRA and YSYEKL. The V and J ends lost 4 bases and 0 bases, in that order; junction bases with no gene match: 2. CDR3 residues: CASSRGTSGSSYNEQFF. CDR3 in DNA: TGCGCCAGCAGCCGGGGGACTAGCGGGAGCTCCTACAATGAGCAGTTCTTC.

The chain links TRBV6-5 to TRBJ1-1; D is uncertain. V lost 2 bases, J lost 0 bases, and 10 bases lay in between. The CDR3 totals 15 residues. Per the germline V gene, CDR1 is MNHEY and CDR2 is SVGAGI. CDR3 sequence (DNA): TGTGCCAGCAGTTACCCGGCGACTGTGAACACTGAAGCTTTCTTT. Translated, it gives CASSYPATVNTEAFF.

The chain couples TRBV5-1 to TRBJ1-4; D might be TRBD1 (6 bases). V was trimmed by 4 bases and J by 4 bases, leaving 14 bases between them. CDR1 and CDR2 from the germline V gene are SGHRS and YFSETQ. This CDR3 spans 15 amino acids. This chain's CDR3 is CASSVDTGSNEKLFF. CDR3 DNA sequence: TGCGCCAGCAGCGTAGATACAGGGAGTAATGAAAAACTGTTTTTT.

V and J are TRBV7-8 and TRBJ2-5, with a weak D call TRBD1 (5 bases). Germline-derived CDR1 and CDR2 are SGHVS and FQNEAQ. V was clipped by 1 base and J by 0 bases, with 9 bases between them. CDR3 length equals 15 residues. Here the CDR3 DNA reads TGTGCCAGCAGCTTAGTGGCAGGGTACCAAGAGACCCAGTACTTC. This encodes CASSLVAGYQETQYF.

The J gene is TRBJ1-5, the V gene TRBV2; 8 nucleotides line up with TRBD1. V trimming: 5 bases; J trimming: 5 bases; junction bases outside the gene matches: 8. The CDR3 length is 15 residues. CDR1 and CDR2 (germline): SNHLY, FYNNEI. The CDR3 nucleotides read TGTGCCAGCAGTACCGGGACAGGCTACCATCAGCCCCAGCATTTT. As protein: CASSTGTGYHQPQHF.

The V call is TRBV6-5, the J call TRBJ2-2; D is perhaps TRBD1 (6 bases). V dropped 6 bases and J dropped 5 bases, with 16 bases sitting between them. Germline V gene data show CDR1 as MNHEY and CDR2 as SVGAGI. The CDR3 consists of 15 residues. The CDR3 sequence: CASSPTGLGTGELFF. The CDR3 nucleotides read TGTGCCAGCAGCCCTACAGGGCTCGGTACCGGGGAGCTGTTTTTT.

This clone has just a few counts. The chain has TRBV12-5 and TRBJ1-2; 8 nucleotides match TRBD1. After removal of 4 bases from V and 6 bases from J, the junction contained 7 bases not matched to a gene. Germline-derived CDR1 and CDR2 are LGHNT and FRNRAP. This CDR3 is 14 amino acids long. CDR3: CASGSGQGGHGYTF. The CDR3 DNA is TGTGCTAGTGGTTCCGGACAGGGCGGACATGGCTACACCTTC.

The rearrangement uses TRBV6-5 and TRBJ2-2; possible D gene TRBD1, 6 bases. V was cut by 6 bases and J by 0 bases, with 11 bases left in between. The CDR3 consists of 15 residues. Germline V CDR1 and CDR2: MNHEY, SVGAGI. The CDR3 nucleotides are TGTGCCAGCAGGGGGACAATCGCGAACACCGGGGAGCTGTTTTTT. This encodes CASRGTIANTGELFF.

V usage is TRBV5-1 and J usage is TRBJ2-5; perhaps TRBD1 as D (6 bases). CDR3 size: 16 residues. Trimming pared 0 bases from V and 3 bases from J, leaving 15 bases between. Germline V CDR1 and CDR2: SGHRS, YFSETQ. CDR3 sequence (DNA): TGCGCCAGCAGCTTGGCCATTGTATCAGGGGAAGAGACCCAGTACTTC. This translates into CASSLAIVSGEETQYF.

This sequence joins TRBV2 and TRBJ1-6; possibly TRBD1 for D (5 bases). The CDR3 is made up of 15 amino acids. Trimming removed 3 bases at V and 3 bases at J, with 9 bases between. Germline V gene data show CDR1 as SNHLY and CDR2 as FYNNEI. The CDR3 loop reads CASSEGHSYNSPLHF. The CDR3 bases are TGTGCCAGCAGTGAGGGGCATAGCTATAATTCACCCCTCCACTTT.